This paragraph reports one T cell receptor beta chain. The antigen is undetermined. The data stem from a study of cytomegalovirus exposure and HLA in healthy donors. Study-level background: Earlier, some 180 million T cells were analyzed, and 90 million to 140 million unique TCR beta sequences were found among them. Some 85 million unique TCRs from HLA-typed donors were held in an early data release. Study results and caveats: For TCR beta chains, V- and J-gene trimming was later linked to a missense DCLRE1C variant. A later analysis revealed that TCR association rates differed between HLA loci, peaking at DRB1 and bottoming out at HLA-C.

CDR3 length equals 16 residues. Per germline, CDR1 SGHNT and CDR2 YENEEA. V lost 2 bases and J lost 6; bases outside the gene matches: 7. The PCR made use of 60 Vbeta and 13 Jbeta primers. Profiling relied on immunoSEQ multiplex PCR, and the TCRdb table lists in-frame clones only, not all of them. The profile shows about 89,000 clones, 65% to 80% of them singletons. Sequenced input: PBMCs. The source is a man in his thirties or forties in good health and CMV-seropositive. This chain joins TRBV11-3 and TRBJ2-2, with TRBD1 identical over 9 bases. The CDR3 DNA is TGTGCCAGCAGCTTACTCCCGGGACAGGGTTCCGGGGAGCTGTTTTTT. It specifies CASSLLPGQGSGELFF.